Sequencing of this T cell receptor beta chain was carried out in a study of T cells in Graves' hyperthyroidism and ophthalmopathy (dated by TCRdb to between 2018 and 2021). Background for the entire study: Peripheral blood samples were taken at the time of initial diagnosis, prior to any treatment. A discovery cohort of 95 to 100 patients, 43 with Graves' ophthalmopathy and 55 to 60 with stable Graves' hyperthyroidism, was used to find distinguishing TCR V-J signatures. The study also compared thyroid tissue and blood T-cell repertoires from more than 5 Graves' hyperthyroidism patients. After blood sampling, hyperthyroidism patients were treated with methimazole at a starting dose of 30 mg daily, and ophthalmopathy patients were treated with high-dose intravenous methylprednisolone. TCR Vbeta CDR3 sequencing of 120 to 150 peripheral blood samples (about 45 ophthalmopathy, roughly 74 hyperthyroidism and roughly 17 progressor patients) is reported in the paper. Whether ophthalmopathy could be predicted prospectively was tested in an independent validation cohort made up of 18 to 20 hyperthyroidism patients plus 17 patients who later progressed to ophthalmopathy. The 100 discovery patients were randomly split 7:3 into training and test sets. General study outcomes and caveats: Most expanded thyroid clonotypes (frequency above 0.001) were also detected in blood, a finding suggesting that blood repertoires may reflect thyroid immune responses. During validation, the model predicted progression to ophthalmopathy a median of approximately 6.5 months ahead of onset, with more than 60% sensitivity and around 73% specificity. No statistical method was used to set the sample size in advance, and investigators knew the group allocation. Ophthalmopathy was separated from stable hyperthyroidism by a 13 V-J signature model, with about 88% sensitivity and just over 81% specificity obtained in cross-validation and 80%/75% obtained in testing.

Stable Graves' hyperthyroidism was defined as no progression to ophthalmopathy during 18 months of follow-up. Hyperthyroidism patients were newly diagnosed, with disease duration under 2 months, and aged 18 to 65 years. The study excluded patients with uncontrolled infections, other autoimmune diseases, pregnancy or lactation. Diagnoses relied on clinical symptoms, serum thyroxine and TRAb, thyroid ultrasound and orbital computed tomography. Ficoll-Paque density gradient centrifugation was used to isolate PBMCs from about 9 ml of fresh peripheral blood. Total RNA was extracted using Trizol reagent, and RNA quality was assessed on an Agilent 2100 Bioanalyzer. Comment on this clonotype: It has no known antigen specificity. Base qualities are not at hand, and no much larger clone is one base apart.

Amplification of TCR beta CDR3 regions was carried out from RNA transcripts. A first-round RT-PCR of the TCR CDR3 used the HTBI primer set with the Qiagen OneStep RT-PCR kit. Libraries were constructed in a second round of multiplex PCR, after which size selection and purification were carried out. The libraries were sequenced on an Illumina HiSeq2000 using paired-end 100 bp reads. The study's processing was this. SOAPnuke was used to process the raw data, with reads discarded if the reads contained adapters or uncalled bases, had a mean Phred below 15, or lacked an exact constant-primer or identifier match. High-quality paired reads were merged using COPE v1.2.5, and each unique nucleotide sequence was defined as a clonotype. MiTCR v1.1 was used to align the clonotypes against IMGT TRBV, TRBD and TRBJ reference segments. Only V-J combinations with frequency above 0.0001, covering 99.2% of repertoires, were analysed. A TCS score was defined as the ratio of F50 (clonal expansion) to E x V (chaos), with BLOSUM62-based TCRdist applied between CDR3 peptides within each V-J. Welch's t-statistics and random forest reduced roughly 530 V-J features to under 15, which were used in a naive Bayes classifier (R e1071). TCRdb reprocessing: public reads trimmed at Q25 with fastp, clones called with MiXCR, in-frame beta chains kept. A single entry per CDR3 protein holds the most common genes and DNA from its merged rows. It is TCRdb's table, rather than the study itself, that gives the V and J calls and clone size. The sample table contains fewer than 600,000 distinct CDR3 sequences; only one count was recorded for around 14% of them. The ten largest clones represent over 15% of the sample.

The CDR3 numbers 15 residues from cysteine through phenylalanine. The sequence is cut down to CDR3 DNA, 45 bases in frame from base 1. The V and J ends are trimmed by 5 bases and 1 base, leaving 15 bases between them. This TCR derives from a woman aged 18 to 35 with Graves' hyperthyroidism. The receptor chain draws on TRBV12-3 or TRBV12-4 and TRBJ2-7, with the D gene too uncertain to name. Sequencing input: blood. The CDR3 is CASSLRQPSSYEQYF. The DNA is TGTGCCAGCAGTCTACGGCAGCCGTCTTCCTACGAGCAGTACTTC.